One and the same sample provided the 5 T cell receptor beta chains below, sequenced in a study of blood T cell repertoires in COVID-19. The method was immunoSEQ multiplex PCR; TCRdb's version includes in-frame clones alone and lacks a portion of them. The sample comprises approximately 190,000 clones, 88% of which are singletons, and 5.5% to 7% rests with the top ten. The material sequenced was peripheral blood. The receptor set was obtained from a middle-aged man with active or convalescent COVID-19.

The chain employs TRBV30 and TRBJ1-4; 10 nucleotides match TRBD1. Trimming at V came to 3 bases and at J to 7 bases, leaving 2 bases not matched to a gene. This CDR3 region has 13 residues. In germline, CDR1 is GTSNPN, CDR2 SVGIG (reference sequence). For the CDR3, the DNA is TGTGCCTGGAGGACAGGGGGCACTGAAAAACTGTTTTTT. Translating it yields CAWRTGGTEKLFF.

The V and J genes are TRBV23-1 and TRBJ2-7, with D possibly being TRBD1 (5 bases). TRBV23-1 is an ORF; its function is uncertain. The CDR3 runs 13 residues. With 7 bases removed from V and 4 bases from J, the gap between germline ends came to 14 bases. The CDR3: CASNQGFRYEQYF. The CDR3 DNA sequence: TGCGCCAGCAACCAGGGTTTTAGGTACGAGCAGTACTTC.

The J gene is TRBJ1-3, the V gene TRBV2; 7 nucleotides align to TRBD1. CDR3 length: 15 residues. With V trimmed by 7 bases and J by 0 bases, 6 bases remained unmatched. CDR1 and CDR2 from the germline V gene are SNHLY and FYNNEI. The DNA for the CDR3 is TGTGCCAGCATTAGGCAGGGGGTCTCTGGAAACACCATATATTTT. It is translated as CASIRQGVSGNTIYF. The complete variable domain, with remaining parts taken from reference TRBV2 and TRBJ1-3, reads EPEVTQTPSHQVTQMGQEVILRCVPISNHLYFYWYRQILGQKVEFLVSFYNNEISEKSEIFDDQFSVERPDGSNFTLKIRSTKLEDSAMYFCASIRQGVSGNTIYFGEGSWLTVV.

Only one count was recorded for this clone. The V call is TRBV19, the J call TRBJ1-5, with 9 bases fitting TRBD1. V was pared by 2 bases and J by 3 bases, with 2 bases of the junction left unmatched. CDR3 size: 15 residues. The germline gives CDR1 LNHDA, CDR2 SQIVND (reference sequence). In DNA form, the CDR3 reads TGTGCCAGTAGTATAACAGGGGGCCCCAATCAGCCCCAGCATTTT. Protein: CASSITGGPNQPQHF.

This sequence joins TRBV27 and TRBJ1-4, with 8 bases that match TRBD1. Looked up from germline, CDR1 is MNHEY and CDR2 is SMNVEV (reference sequence). This CDR3 is built from 17 residues. The J segment lost 4 bases and the V segment lost 4 bases, leaving 11 bases of the junction unmatched. The CDR3 sequence: CASSSLQGARGNEKLFF. DNA of the CDR3: TGTGCCAGCAGTTCACTCCAGGGGGCGCGGGGTAATGAAAAACTGTTTTTT.